This T cell receptor beta chain derives from a study of blood T cell repertoires in COVID-19. In the study overall: Acute-phase and convalescent COVID-19 samples originated in the United States, Italy and Spain.

CDR1 and CDR2 from the germline V gene are LGHDT and YNNKEL (reference sequence). The CDR3 contains 18 residues. J was trimmed by 0 bases and V by 4 bases; bases with no gene match: 9. Assay used: immunoSEQ multiplex PCR; TCRdb lists only in-frame clones, some missing. Found here are about 300,000 clones, roughly 90% of them singletons; the top ten hold 2.2%. The sequence was obtained from a woman aged 30 to 39 with COVID-19, enrolled during active disease. The sequenced sample was peripheral blood. The rearrangement links TRBV3-1 (or the pseudogene TRBV3-2) to TRBJ1-3; 10 nucleotides agree with TRBD1. This CDR3 reads CASSRYMGQGISGNTIYF. The CDR3, as DNA: TGTGCCAGCAGCCGCTACATGGGACAGGGGATCTCTGGAAACACCATATATTTT.